A selection of T cell receptor beta chains follows, all from one sample in a study of cytomegalovirus exposure and HLA in healthy donors. Here immunoSEQ multiplex PCR was the method, and the copy in TCRdb shows in-frame clones only, minus some. Seen here are about 65,000 clones, just under 80% observed once, and the top ten hold 3.5% to 5%. The material sequenced was PBMCs. The receptors were gathered from a woman in her 30s in good health and CMV-seronegative. Both conserved end residues are part of each CDR3. The D gene is left open where the match is weak. The size field is filled for only some rows; it gives once, few, many or a size class.

J gene	V gene	clone size	D gene	CDR3 protein	CDR3 DNA
TRBJ2-5	TRBV4-1	-	TRBD2	CASSRVPGTSGGQETQYF	TGCGCCAGCAGCCGAGTACCCGGGACTAGCGGGGGTCAAGAGACCCAGTACTTC
TRBJ1-2	TRBV28	once	-	CASSFPPRTGGYTF	TGTGCCAGCAGTTTCCCCCCTAGAACAGGTGGCTACACCTTC
TRBJ1-1	TRBV9	-	-	CASSVGDSQNTEAFF	TGTGCCAGCAGCGTAGGCGACAGCCAGAACACTGAAGCTTTCTTT
TRBJ2-2	TRBV6-5	-	-	CASSYRYSRAGELFF	TGTGCCAGCAGTTATAGGTACAGCAGGGCCGGGGAGCTGTTTTTT
TRBJ2-7	TRBV9	-	TRBD1	CASSVQTGGEQYF	TGTGCCAGCAGCGTACAGACAGGGGGCGAGCAGTACTTC
TRBJ1-1	TRBV18	-	-	CASSPMDTQNTEAFF	TGTGCCAGCTCACCAATGGACACCCAGAACACTGAAGCTTTCTTT
TRBJ2-1	TRBV6-5	few	-	CASSFDRLNPYNEQFF	TGTGCCAGCAGTTTTGACAGATTGAACCCCTACAATGAGCAGTTCTTC
TRBJ1-1	TRBV11-2	-	-	CASSLDRNTEAFF	TGTGCCAGCAGCTTGGACAGGAACACTGAAGCTTTCTTT
TRBJ2-3	TRBV29-1	-	TRBD2	CSVETSGLGDTQYF	TGCAGCGTTGAGACTAGCGGATTGGGGGATACGCAGTATTTT
TRBJ2-1	TRBV6-1	-	TRBD1	CASSEGQALGNEQFF	TGTGCCAGCAGTGAGGGACAGGCCCTCGGCAATGAGCAGTTCTTC
TRBJ2-1	TRBV6-5	-	-	CASRDTGSSYNEQFF	TGTGCCAGCAGGGATACAGGGAGCTCCTACAATGAGCAGTTCTTC
TRBJ1-1	TRBV15	-	-	CATSRDAGLHTEAFF	TGTGCCACCAGCAGAGATGCAGGGCTACACACTGAAGCTTTCTTT
TRBJ1-1	TRBV7-8	few	-	CASSFSAGPSTEAFF	TGTGCCAGCAGCTTTAGTGCAGGCCCGAGTACTGAAGCTTTCTTT
TRBJ1-1	TRBV4-1	few	-	CASSQVYTNTEAFF	TGCGCCAGCAGCCAAGTATACACGAACACTGAAGCTTTCTTT
TRBJ1-1	TRBV7-9	-	TRBD1	CASSGTGTSTEAFF	TGTGCCAGCAGCGGGACAGGGACGAGCACTGAAGCTTTCTTT
TRBJ1-1	TRBV30	-	TRBD1	CAWSSRQGITEAFF	TGTGCCTGGAGTTCCCGACAGGGGATCACTGAAGCTTTCTTT
TRBJ1-5	TRBV7-2	-	-	CASSSYSSNQPQHF	TGTGCCAGCAGCTCATACAGTAGCAATCAGCCCCAGCATTTT
TRBJ1-2	TRBV7-9	-	-	CASSLEWSDYGYTF	TGTGCCAGCAGCTTAGAGTGGAGCGACTATGGCTACACCTTC
TRBJ2-3	TRBV2	-	-	CASSGLGREYF	TGTGCCAGCAGTGGGTTGGGCAGGGAGTATTTT
TRBJ1-6	TRBV5-4	-	TRBD1	CASSFGGGSSYNSPLHF	TGTGCCAGCAGCTTTGGAGGGGGCAGCTCCTATAATTCACCCCTCCACTTT
TRBJ2-2	TRBV30	-	TRBD1	CAWSPQLDRGDTGELFF	TGTGCCTGGAGTCCGCAGCTCGACAGGGGTGACACCGGGGAGCTGTTTTTT
TRBJ2-1	TRBV7-8	-	-	CASGEYNEQFF	TGTGCCAGCGGAGAATACAATGAGCAGTTCTTC
TRBJ1-1	TRBV30	few	-	CAWSVRENTEAFF	TGTGCCTGGAGTGTACGGGAGAACACTGAAGCTTTCTTT
TRBJ1-2	TRBV7-9	-	-	CASSRDTVNYGYTF	TGTGCCAGCAGCCGGGACACGGTTAACTATGGCTACACCTTC
TRBJ1-2	TRBV4-1	few	-	CASSPLGGYGYTF	TGCGCCAGCAGCCCCCTCGGTGGTTATGGCTACACCTTC
TRBJ1-1	TRBV18	-	TRBD1	CASSSGQGANTEAFF	TGTGCCAGCTCATCAGGACAGGGGGCGAACACTGAAGCTTTCTTT
TRBJ1-6	TRBV30	-	-	CAWSPYLSPLHF	TGTGCCTGGAGCCCTTATCTTTCACCCCTCCACTTT